A selection of T cell receptor beta chains follows, all from one sample in a study of T cell repertoires in cytomegalovirus infection. Each CDR3 protein is one row after TCRdb ran MiXCR on the reads. The sample includes 200,000 to 250,000 distinct CDR3 sequences, about 23% of them seen just once. The sequenced sample consisted of CD8+ T cells from PBMCs. These receptors all come from a human donor in good health (CMV status not recorded). Some clones in this sample may be carry-over from other donors' samples. The CDR3 runs from the conserved cysteine through the conserved F or W. D genes are given only for firm matches. Only part of the rows carry a size: once, few, many, or a class if the clone is expanded.

j_gene,abundance,d_gene,v_gene,CDR3aa,CDR3nt
TRBJ2-5,-,TRBD2,TRBV3-1,CASRQRLAGRETQYF,TGTGCCAGCAGGCAAAGACTAGCGGGTCGGGAGACCCAGTACTTC
TRBJ2-1,few,TRBD1,TRBV2,CAIGPTGTEYNEQFF,TGTGCCATCGGCCCCACCGGGACAGAATACAATGAGCAGTTCTTC
TRBJ1-1,-,-,TRBV5-4,CASSLWGSTEAFF,TGTGCCAGCAGCTTGTGGGGGAGCACTGAAGCTTTCTTT
TRBJ1-4,few,-,TRBV6-9,CASSYGGHWFF,TGTGCCAGCAGTTACGGGGGGCACTGGTTTTTT
TRBJ2-6,-,-,TRBV2,CASGTASGANVLTF,TGTGCCAGCGGCACAGCCTCTGGGGCCAACGTCCTGACTTTC
TRBJ1-6,few,-,TRBV28,CASSSDIELSSYNSPLHF,TGTGCCAGCAGCTCCGACATAGAGTTAAGCTCCTATAATTCACCCCTCCACTTT
TRBJ2-1,few,-,TRBV13,CASSLGAMFPNEQFF,TGTGCCAGCAGCTTAGGTGCCATGTTCCCAAATGAGCAGTTCTTC
TRBJ2-7,few,-,TRBV29-1,CSVETDSYEQYF,TGCAGCGTTGAAACGGACTCCTACGAGCAGTACTTC
TRBJ1-2,many,TRBD1,TRBV12-5,CASGPLPGQFYGYTF,TGTGCTAGTGGACCCTTACCGGGACAGTTCTATGGCTACACCTTC
TRBJ2-1,many,-,TRBV10-3,CAISVGDEQFF,TGTGCCATCAGTGTAGGAGATGAGCAGTTCTTC
TRBJ2-3,many,TRBD2,TRBV11-2,CASSPAGETDTQYF,TGTGCCAGCAGCCCCGCGGGGGAGACAGATACGCAGTATTTT
TRBJ2-7,-,-,TRBV7-9,CASSSPRGSSYEQYF,TGTGCCAGCAGCTCCCCTAGGGGGAGCTCCTACGAGCAGTACTTC
TRBJ2-7,many,-,TRBV7-6,CASSSPPGYEQYF,TGTGCCAGCAGTTCCCCCCCGGGCTACGAGCAGTACTTC
TRBJ2-5,few,-,TRBV7-9,CASSPGEERQETQYF,TGTGCCAGCAGCCCAGGGGAGGAGCGCCAAGAGACCCAGTACTTC
TRBJ2-1,-,-,TRBV19,CASSREGPHNEQFF,TGTGCCAGTAGTCGGGAAGGGCCCCACAATGAGCAGTTCTTC
TRBJ2-7,many,-,TRBV20-1,CSASGSARVYSYEQYF,TGCAGTGCCTCCGGGTCGGCTAGGGTGTACTCCTACGAGCAGTACTTC